This TCR beta chain was sequenced for a study of T cell repertoires in cytomegalovirus infection. Study-wide points: Summed frequency of public TCR beta families distinguished CMV carriers with the relevant HLA.

The CDR3 has 13 residues. Trimming removed 2 bases at V and 2 bases at J, with 7 bases between. CDR1 and CDR2 (germline): MNHEY, SVGEGT. TCRdb redid the calling of the reads with MiXCR, one entry per CDR3 protein. The sample has 250,000 or so distinct CDR3 sequences; about 17% are singletons. This clonotype has at least ten counts. Its matching antigen is unknown. This TCR was sampled from a human donor in good health (CMV status not recorded). Some clones in this sample may be carry-over from other donors' samples. Source material: CD8+ T cells from PBMCs. The genes are TRBV6-2 or TRBV6-3 and TRBJ2-7; D not certain. The CDR3 is CASSYGVTYEQYF. The CDR3 DNA is TGTGCCAGCAGTTACGGGGTAACCTACGAGCAGTACTTC.